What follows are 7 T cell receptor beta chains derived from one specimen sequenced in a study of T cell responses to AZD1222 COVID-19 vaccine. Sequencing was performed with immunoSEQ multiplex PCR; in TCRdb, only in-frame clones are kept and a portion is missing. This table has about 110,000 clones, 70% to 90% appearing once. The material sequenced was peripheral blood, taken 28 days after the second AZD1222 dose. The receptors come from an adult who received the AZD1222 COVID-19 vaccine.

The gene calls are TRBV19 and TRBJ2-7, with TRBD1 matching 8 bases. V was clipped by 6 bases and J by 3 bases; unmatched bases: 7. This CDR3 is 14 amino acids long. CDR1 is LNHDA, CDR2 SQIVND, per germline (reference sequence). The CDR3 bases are TGTGCCAGTAGCGCGGGACAGGTTTACTACGAGCAGTACTTC. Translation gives CASSAGQVYYEQYF.

The CDR3 sequence: CASSQGQGPDTGELFF. The CDR3 bases are TGTGCCAGCAGCCAGGGACAGGGGCCCGACACCGGGGAGCTGTTTTTT. The chain links TRBV3-1 (or the pseudogene TRBV3-2) to TRBJ2-2, with 10 positions matching TRBD1. V was pared by 3 bases and J by 3 bases, with 4 bases of the junction left unmatched. The germline gives CDR1 LGHDT, CDR2 YNNKEL (reference sequence). The CDR3 is made up of 16 amino acids.

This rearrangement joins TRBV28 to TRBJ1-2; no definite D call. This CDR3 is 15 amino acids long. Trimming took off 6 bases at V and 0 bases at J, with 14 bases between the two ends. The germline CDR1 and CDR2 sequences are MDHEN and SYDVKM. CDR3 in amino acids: CASRSTAAANYGYTF. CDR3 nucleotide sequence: TGTGCCAGCAGATCCACAGCGGCCGCTAACTATGGCTACACCTTC.

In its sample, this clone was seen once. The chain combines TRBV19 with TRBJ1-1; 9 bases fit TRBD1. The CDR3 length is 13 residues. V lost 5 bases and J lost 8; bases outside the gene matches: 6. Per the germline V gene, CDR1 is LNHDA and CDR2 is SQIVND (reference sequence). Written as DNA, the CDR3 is TGTGCCAGTAGTCCCCGGGACAGGGTAGAAGCTTTCTTT. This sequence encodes CASSPRDRVEAFF.

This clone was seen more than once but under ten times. The CDR3 DNA sequence: TGTGCCAGCAGTTTAAATCAGCCCCAGCATTTT. Translated, it gives CASSLNQPQHF. V usage is TRBV12-3 or TRBV12-4 and J usage is TRBJ1-5; D gene unclear. This CDR3 spans 11 amino acids. V was cut by 2 bases and J by 4 bases, with 0 bases left in between.

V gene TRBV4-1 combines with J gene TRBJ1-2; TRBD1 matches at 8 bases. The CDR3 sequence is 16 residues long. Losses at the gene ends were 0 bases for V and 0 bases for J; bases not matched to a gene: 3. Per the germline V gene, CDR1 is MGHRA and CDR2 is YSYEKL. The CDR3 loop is CASSQDPGGTNYGYTF. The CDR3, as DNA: TGCGCCAGCAGCCAAGATCCAGGGGGCACTAACTATGGCTACACCTTC.

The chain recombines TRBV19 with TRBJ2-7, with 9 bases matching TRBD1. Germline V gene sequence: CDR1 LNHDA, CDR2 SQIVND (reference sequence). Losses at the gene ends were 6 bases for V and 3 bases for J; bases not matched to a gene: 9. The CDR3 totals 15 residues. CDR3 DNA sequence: TGTGCCAGTAGGCACTCCGGGACAGGGAACTACGAGCAGTACTTC. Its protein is CASRHSGTGNYEQYF. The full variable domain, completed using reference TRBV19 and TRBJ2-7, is DGGITQSPKYLFRKEGQNVTLSCEQNLNHDAMYWYRQDPGQGLRLIYYSQIVNDFQKGDIAEGYSVSREKKESFPLTVTSAQKNPTAFYLCASRHSGTGNYEQYFGPGTRLTVT.